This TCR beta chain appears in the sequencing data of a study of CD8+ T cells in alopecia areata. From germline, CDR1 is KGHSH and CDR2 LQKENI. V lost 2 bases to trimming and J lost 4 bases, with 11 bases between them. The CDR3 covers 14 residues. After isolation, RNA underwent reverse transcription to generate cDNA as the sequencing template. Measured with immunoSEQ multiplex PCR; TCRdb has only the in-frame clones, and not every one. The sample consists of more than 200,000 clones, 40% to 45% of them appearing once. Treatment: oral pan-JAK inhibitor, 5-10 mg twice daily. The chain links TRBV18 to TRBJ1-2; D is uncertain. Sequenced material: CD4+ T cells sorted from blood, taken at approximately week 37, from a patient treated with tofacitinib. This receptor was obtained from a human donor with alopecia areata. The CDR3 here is CASSPTRDLYGYTF. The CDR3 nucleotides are TGTGCCAGCTCACCAACCAGAGACCTCTATGGCTACACCTTC.